The 9 T cell receptor beta chains presented below share a single source sample, sequenced in a study of blood T cell repertoires in COVID-19. Assay used: immunoSEQ multiplex PCR; TCRdb lists only in-frame clones, some missing. The data contain approximately 94,000 clones, approximately 90% of them singletons. Sample: peripheral blood. All receptors derive from an elderly woman with active COVID-19.

This chain uses TRBV5-1 with TRBJ1-6; the D gene is possibly TRBD1 (5 bases). There are 14 residues in the CDR3. Germline assignment: CDR1 SGHRS and CDR2 YFSETQ. Between the trimmed V and J ends, which lost 2 bases and 5 bases, there was a span of 8 bases. The CDR3 loop is CASSFRADNSPLHF. CDR3 sequence (DNA): TGCGCCAGCAGCTTCAGGGCCGATAATTCACCCCTCCACTTT.

The chain employs TRBV5-1 and TRBJ2-6; no definite D call. There are 15 residues in the CDR3. In germline, CDR1 is SGHRS, CDR2 YFSETQ. The V end was cut by 1 base, the J end by 0 bases, with 5 bases between. In DNA, the CDR3 is TGCGCCAGCAGCTTGCTAGGCTCTGGGGCCAACGTCCTGACTTTC. Translation gives CASSLLGSGANVLTF.

The rearrangement links TRBV7-2 to TRBJ2-7; TRBD2 aligns across 9 bases. Per the germline V gene, CDR1 is SGHTA and CDR2 is FQGNSA. The junction had 15 bases not matched to a gene; V was cut back by 3 bases and J by 9 bases. The length of the CDR3 is 16 residues. The CDR3 sequence is CASSFPVGGRALGQYF. Written as DNA, the CDR3 is TGTGCCAGCAGCTTCCCGGTAGGCGGGAGGGCCTTGGGGCAGTACTTC.

J is TRBJ2-1 and V is TRBV7-9; 12 nucleotides agree with TRBD2. V gave up 4 bases and J gave up 2 bases; unmatched junction bases: 9. Germline loops: CDR1 SEHNR, CDR2 FQNEAQ (reference sequence). The CDR3 consists of 18 residues. CDR3 DNA: TGTGCCAGCAGCTCAAAGACTAGCGGGGGACCTACCTACAATGAGCAGTTCTTC. Translation: CASSSKTSGGPTYNEQFF.

This clone was counted only a few times. The J gene is TRBJ2-7, the V gene TRBV2; 10 nucleotides align to TRBD1. The germline CDR1 and CDR2 sequences are SNHLY and FYNNEI. V shed 5 bases, J shed 6 bases, and the junction held 13 bases outside the gene matches. The CDR3 is made up of 16 amino acids. CDR3 DNA sequence: TGTGCCAGCAGTCTCCGGGACAGGGGAAGGGGGCCCGAGCAGTACTTC. This codes for CASSLRDRGRGPEQYF.

The V and J genes are TRBV2 and TRBJ1-1; 9 nucleotides match TRBD1. Trimming at V came to 4 bases and at J to 11 bases, leaving 8 bases not matched to a gene. This CDR3 region has 13 residues. CDR1 and CDR2 (germline): SNHLY, FYNNEI. CDR3 nucleotides: TGTGCCAGCAGTGCGTCCCGGGACAGGGTGGCTTTCTTT. This sequence encodes CASSASRDRVAFF.

V is TRBV11-2 and J is TRBJ2-5, with D perhaps TRBD2 (7 bases). V lost 8 bases and J 5 bases, leaving 9 bases between the germline ends. This CDR3 has 11 amino acids. Per the germline V gene, CDR1 is SGHAT and CDR2 is FQNNGV. CDR3 residues: CASGRGETQYF. The CDR3 DNA sequence: TGTGCCAGCGGGAGGGGGGAGACCCAGTACTTC.

The gene calls are TRBV23-1 and TRBJ1-5; TRBD1 aligns across 8 bases. TRBV23-1 is noted as an ORF with a role that remains uncertain. The CDR3 spans 15 residues. The trim removed 0 bases at V and 5 bases at J, leaving 3 bases unmatched. Written as DNA, the CDR3 is TGCGCCAGCAGTCAATCGCGACAGGGGTATCAGCCCCAGCATTTT. Translating it yields CASSQSRQGYQPQHF.

The J gene is TRBJ1-1, the V gene TRBV7-2; 8 bases map to TRBD1. Trimming at V came to 5 bases and at J to 13 bases, leaving 9 bases not matched to a gene. The CDR3 consists of 12 residues. Germline CDR1 reads SGHTA; CDR2 reads FQGNSA. The CDR3 region has the DNA TGTGCCAGCAGCGAGAGGACAGGGCGTGATTTCTTT. Its protein product is CASSERTGRDFF.